The 5 T cell receptor beta chains below come from one sample, sequenced in a study of CXCR3-negative and CXCR3-positive naive CD8 T cells. UMI-labeled TRB cDNA libraries were prepared by 5' RACE. TCRdb re-called the 5' RACE reads and catalogs CDR3 proteins one per entry, DNA excluded. There are fewer than 90,000 distinct CDR3 sequences in the sample, with around 1.6% held by the top ten. The sequenced sample consisted of naive CXCR3- CD8+ T cells from blood. The subset: CD45RO-CCR7+CD27+CD95- naive CD8+ T cells lacking CXCR3 (TNR3-). The receptors here all came from a human donor in good health. Some clones in this sample may be carry-over from other donors' samples.

The chain uses TRBV5-1 and TRBJ2-3; TCRdb designates TRBD2, a call that cannot be tested without DNA. The CDR3 contains 16 residues. In germline, CDR1 is SGHRS, CDR2 YFSETQ. CDR3 protein: CASSLDSGGVEDTQYF.

The rearrangement links TRBV5-1 to TRBJ1-5; TCRdb's D gene call, TRBD1, goes unchecked for lack of DNA. Germline V gives CDR1 SGHRS, CDR2 YFSETQ. This CDR3 is built from 14 residues. The CDR3 sequence: CASSSLGSGEPQHF.

This chain uses TRBV7-9 with TRBJ2-1; TCRdb returns TRBD1, unconfirmable since there is no DNA. The CDR3 has 15 residues. The germline CDR1 and CDR2 sequences are SEHNR and FQNEAQ (reference sequence). CDR3 protein: CASSGGRVWDNEQFF.

This chain joins TRBV6-6 and TRBJ2-3; TCRdb's D call, TRBD2, is unchecked because there is no DNA. CDR3 length: 15 residues. Germline V gives CDR1 MNHNY, CDR2 SVGAGI (reference sequence). The CDR3 loop reads CASVDRDWSTDTQYF.

The chain is built from TRBV5-4 and TRBJ1-2; TCRdb lists TRBD1, though no DNA is available to test this call. This CDR3 spans 15 amino acids. The germline V gene has CDR1 SGHNT and CDR2 YYREEE (reference sequence). CDR3: CASSQKGQVLRGYTF.